This T cell receptor (beta chain) derives from a study of T cell responses to AZD1222 COVID-19 vaccine. Study-level results: Spike-wide coverage was observed for vaccine-associated CD4 TCRs, with dominant responses at 160-218 and 743-854. Unmutated regions of variants are reportedly targeted by nearly half of spike-specific TCRs. When two AZD1222 doses had been given, Spike-specific TCR breadth and depth rose.

Repertoires were generated with immunoSEQ multiplex PCR, while TCRdb's copy carries only in-frame clones and drops some. This sample has 250,000 to 300,000 clones, with 90% to 95% found just once. The study pooled second doses at about 4 or about 12 weeks. On this clone itself: The antigen is not known.

Trimming removed 1 base at V and 0 bases at J, with 9 bases between. This CDR3 is 15 amino acids long. In germline, CDR1 is LNHNV, CDR2 YYDKDF (reference sequence). The sequence was obtained from an adult who received the AZD1222 COVID-19 vaccine. Material: peripheral blood, obtained 28 days after the second AZD1222 dose. V gene TRBV15 combines with J gene TRBJ1-1, with D uncertain. The CDR3 sequence is CATSRAGIMNTEAFF. In DNA, the CDR3 is TGTGCCACCAGCAGAGCGGGGATAATGAACACTGAAGCTTTCTTT.